The 20 T cell receptor beta chains in this list originate from one sample, sequenced in a study of blood T cell repertoires in COVID-19. TCRdb's copy holds only in-frame clones and misses some; the assay was immunoSEQ multiplex PCR. The sample has approximately 240,000 clones, about nine tenths seen once. The specimen sequenced was PBMCs or T cells enriched from blood (not recorded which). The receptor source for this set is a woman aged 25 to 39 with acute COVID-19.

V gene TRBV5-1 combines with J gene TRBJ2-5; 11 positions agree with TRBD2. V dropped 4 bases and J dropped 4; count of bases not matched to a gene: 9. Germline assignment: CDR1 SGHRS and CDR2 YFSETQ. CDR3 size: 16 residues. This chain's CDR3 is CASSPHSGRAGETQYF. DNA of the CDR3: TGCGCCAGCAGCCCCCATAGCGGGAGGGCCGGAGAGACCCAGTACTTC.

This sequence joins TRBV10-3 and TRBJ2-3; 8 bases are a match to TRBD1. The J segment lost 3 bases and the V segment lost 3 bases, leaving 8 bases of the junction unmatched. The germline V gene has CDR1 ENHRY and CDR2 SYGVKD. CDR3 size: 16 residues. CDR3 sequence (DNA): TGTGCCATCAGTGACCCCACAGGGGGTGATACAGATACGCAGTATTTT. As protein: CAISDPTGGDTDTQYF.

The rearrangement links TRBV18 to TRBJ1-6, with 8 positions matching TRBD1. This CDR3 spans 16 amino acids. CDR1 is KGHSH, CDR2 LQKENI, per germline. V lost 3 bases to trimming and J lost 5 bases; unmatched junction nucleotides: 6. CDR3 sequence reads: CASSPLGQGNNSPLHF. The CDR3 DNA sequence: TGTGCCAGCTCACCTTTAGGACAGGGAAATAATTCACCCCTCCACTTT.

CDR3 sequence: CASSSYGNTEAFF. In DNA, the CDR3 is TGCGCCAGCAGCTCTTACGGTAACACTGAAGCTTTCTTT. The chain employs TRBV5-1 and TRBJ1-1, with D hard to call. V was clipped by 3 bases and J by 2 bases, with 8 bases between them. The V gene's germline CDR1 is SGHRS and CDR2 YFSETQ. This CDR3 comprises 13 residues. Full variable domain (outside the CDR3, taken from reference TRBV5-1 and TRBJ1-1): KAGVTQTPRYLIKTRGQQVTLSCSPISGHRSVSWYQQTPGQGLQFLFEYFSETQRNKGNFPGRFSGRQFSNSRSEMNVSTLELGDSALYLCASSSYGNTEAFFGQGTRLTVV.

CDR3 in amino acids: CASEKQGAQPQHF. The DNA for the CDR3 is TGTGCCAGCGAGAAGCAGGGTGCGCAGCCCCAGCATTTT. V gene TRBV28 combines with J gene TRBJ1-5, with TRBD1 as a possible D gene (5 bases). The CDR3 has 13 residues. V lost 8 bases to trimming and J lost 7 bases, with 15 bases between them. The germline V gene has CDR1 MDHEN and CDR2 SYDVKM.

This chain connects TRBV28 to TRBJ1-2; D not certain. V was shortened by 7 bases and J by 7 bases, with 10 bases between the two germline ends. CDR1 and CDR2 from the germline V gene are MDHEN and SYDVKM. The CDR3 length is 11 residues. DNA of the CDR3: TGTGCCAGCAATCTCAACGGTGGCTACACCTTC. Protein product: CASNLNGGYTF.

The chain employs TRBV19 and TRBJ1-1, with D possibly being TRBD1 (6 bases). Looked up from germline, CDR1 is LNHDA and CDR2 is SQIVND (reference sequence). CDR3 length: 15 residues. With 6 bases removed from V and 3 bases from J, the gap between germline ends came to 17 bases. CDR3 in amino acids: CASSGSGAGDTEAFF. The CDR3 DNA sequence: TGTGCCAGTAGCGGTTCAGGGGCAGGGGACACTGAAGCTTTCTTT.

The chain is built from TRBV28 and TRBJ2-2, with a weak D call TRBD1 (5 bases). The ends were cut back, 5 bases at V and 8 bases at J, with 18 bases in the middle. The CDR3 loop spans 15 amino acids. Germline V gives CDR1 MDHEN, CDR2 SYDVKM. CDR3 in amino acids: CASSPVGAGTGELFF. CDR3 coding DNA: TGTGCCAGCAGTCCCGTTGGGGCAGGCACGGGGGAGCTGTTTTTT.

The rearrangement links TRBV29-1 to TRBJ2-2; 12 bases line up with TRBD1. The CDR3 length is 15 residues. The germline CDR1 and CDR2 sequences are SQVTM and ANQGSEA. The ends lost 6 bases at V and 4 bases at J; junction bases unmatched: 6. The CDR3 sequence: CSVPGQGAGTGELFF. The CDR3 DNA follows: TGCAGCGTACCGGGACAGGGGGCCGGCACCGGGGAGCTGTTTTTT.

This clone was found a few times. The V gene is TRBV7-2, the J gene TRBJ1-2, with TRBD1 matching 7 bases. The trim removed 0 bases at V and 8 bases at J, leaving 3 bases unmatched. Germline CDR1 and CDR2: SGHTA and FQGNSA. The CDR3 is 13 amino acids. The chain's CDR3 is CASSLAQDRGYTF. CDR3 coding DNA: TGTGCCAGCAGCTTAGCGCAGGACAGGGGCTACACCTTC. Full variable domain (rest looked up from reference TRBV7-2 and TRBJ1-2): GAGVSQSPSNKVTEKGKDVELRCDPISGHTALYWYRQSLGQGLEFLIYFQGNSAPDKSGLPSDRFSAERTGGSVSTLTIQRTQQEDSAVYLCASSLAQDRGYTFGSGTRLTVV.

A remark on this clone: One junction end does not reproduce the germline sequence, and a read error may be involved. V usage is TRBV4-2 and J usage is TRBJ1-1; D not certain. The CDR3 is 12 amino acids. In germline, CDR1 is LGHNA, CDR2 YNFKEQ. The CDR3 DNA follows: TGTGCCAGCAGCCAAGGGAGGCAGGAGGAACTATTT. Amino acids: CASSQGRQEELF.

V gene TRBV6-5 combines with J gene TRBJ2-6, with D perhaps TRBD2 (5 bases). V was shortened by 2 bases and J by 4 bases, with 12 bases between the two germline ends. This CDR3 has 16 amino acids. Per the germline V gene, CDR1 is MNHEY and CDR2 is SVGAGI. CDR3 sequence (DNA): TGTGCCAGCAGTTACCCTGGACTCAGGGGGGCCAACGTCCTGACTTTC. Translating it yields CASSYPGLRGANVLTF.

This rearrangement joins TRBV9 to TRBJ2-1; 15 bases fit TRBD2. The germline V gene encodes CDR1 SGDLS and CDR2 YYNGEE. J was trimmed by 10 bases and V by 0 bases; bases with no gene match: 5. The CDR3 is made up of 16 amino acids. CDR3 DNA: TGTGCCAGCAGCGTAGATCCCGGGACTAGCGGGAGGGAGCAGTTCTTC. This encodes CASSVDPGTSGREQFF.

V usage is TRBV15 and J usage is TRBJ2-7, with TRBD2 matching over 9 bases. CDR1 and CDR2 from the germline V gene are LNHNV and YYDKDF (reference sequence). V trimming: 2 bases; J trimming: 4 bases; junction bases outside the gene matches: 6. The length of the CDR3 is 15 residues. DNA for the CDR3: TGTGCCACCAGCAGACTTAGCGGGGGAGCTTACGAGCAGTACTTC. Amino acids: CATSRLSGGAYEQYF.

The chain links TRBV28 to TRBJ2-3; maybe TRBD2 (6 bases). Looked up from germline, CDR1 is MDHEN and CDR2 is SYDVKM. The CDR3 loop spans 15 amino acids. V lost 4 bases and J lost 4, with 15 bases in between. The CDR3 loop is CASSSLEGNPDTQYF. The CDR3 bases are TGTGCCAGCAGTTCTTTGGAGGGAAACCCAGATACGCAGTATTTT.

J is TRBJ1-2 and V is TRBV16, with D possibly being TRBD1 (5 bases). Trimming took 5 bases from V and 0 from J, leaving 16 bases between them. The CDR3 loop spans 16 amino acids. CDR1 is KGHSY and CDR2 is FQNENV in the germline V gene. CDR3: CASSETAFFSNYGYTF. Written as DNA, the CDR3 is TGTGCCAGCAGCGAGACAGCATTTTTTTCTAACTATGGCTACACCTTC.

This chain joins TRBV10-3 and TRBJ2-7, with 12 bases matching TRBD2. V gave up 6 bases and J gave up 5 bases; unmatched junction bases: 5. The CDR3 totals 14 residues. The germline CDR1 and CDR2 sequences are ENHRY and SYGVKD. CDR3: CAIRRTSGTNEQYF. Here the CDR3 DNA reads TGTGCCATCAGAAGGACTAGCGGGACCAACGAGCAGTACTTC.

This chain links TRBV9 with TRBJ1-2; a weak D match, TRBD1 (5 bases). V was cut by 1 base and J by 7 bases, with 14 bases left in between. Germline CDR1 reads SGDLS; CDR2 reads YYNGEE. The CDR3 contains 14 residues. The CDR3 nucleotides are TGTGCCAGCAGCGTAAACCTGGGCAGGGCTGGCTACACCTTC. Amino acid sequence: CASSVNLGRAGYTF.

This rearrangement joins TRBV28 to TRBJ2-7; 7 nucleotides match TRBD2. The V segment lost 8 bases and the J segment 5 bases; nucleotides outside the gene matches: 3. Looked up from germline, CDR1 is MDHEN and CDR2 is SYDVKM. The CDR3 spans 11 residues. The CDR3 DNA reads TGTGCCAGCGGGGGGGGAAACGAGCAGTACTTC. Amino acid sequence: CASGGGNEQYF. The full variable domain, rest sourced from reference TRBV28 and TRBJ2-7, is DVKVTQSSRYLVKRTGEKVFLECVQDMDHENMFWYRQDPGLGLRLIYFSYDVKMKEKGDIPEGYSVSREKKERFSLILESASTNQTSMYLCASGGGNEQYFGPGTRLTVT.

The chain is built from TRBV11-2 and TRBJ2-1; D possibly corresponds to TRBD1 (5 bases). Trimming took off 5 bases at V and 8 bases at J, with 16 bases between the two ends. Germline values: CDR1 SGHAT, CDR2 FQNNGV. This CDR3 comprises 14 residues. CDR3 loop: CASSLRRGSDEQFF. For the CDR3, the DNA is TGTGCCAGCAGCCTAAGAAGGGGCAGCGATGAGCAGTTCTTC.